These 18 T cell receptor beta chains share one sample of origin, sequenced in a study of T cells in Graves' hyperthyroidism and ophthalmopathy. RNA transcripts provided the source from which TCR beta CDR3 regions were amplified. Researchers ran a first-round RT-PCR on the TCR CDR3 using the HTBI primer set. In TCRdb, the multiplex PCR reads were re-called with MiXCR into one record per CDR3 protein. The repertoire consists of approximately 400,000 distinct CDR3 sequences, with approximately 14% occurring once and the leading ten covering roughly 25%. The sequencing sample was made of blood. The receptors were sampled from a woman under 30 with Graves' hyperthyroidism that later progressed to Graves' ophthalmopathy.

This clonotype was observed many times. The chain is built from TRBV20-1 and TRBJ2-7, with TRBD2 matching 10 bases. The CDR3 has 13 residues. Germline values: CDR1 DFQATT, CDR2 SNEGSKA (reference sequence). V shed 5 bases and J 4 bases; nucleotides not matched to a gene: 5. For the CDR3, the DNA is TGCAGTGCTCCTAGCGGGAGTAGGTACGAGCAGTACTTC. Protein product: CSAPSGSRYEQYF.

The genes are TRBV28 and TRBJ1-2; TRBD1 is a possible D gene (5 bases). V lost 6 bases and J lost 8, with 22 bases in between. Germline CDR1 reads MDHEN; CDR2 reads SYDVKM. The CDR3 contains 15 residues. CDR3 amino acids: CASSAPGRALGGYTF. CDR3 in DNA: TGTGCCAGCAGCGCCCCCGGCAGGGCCCTCGGGGGCTACACCTTC.

To note about this clonotype: A much larger clonotype is one base distant, so this may be a read error. V and J are TRBV2 and TRBJ2-2; 7 positions agree with TRBD1. Germline CDR1 is SNHLY and CDR2 is FYNNEI. CDR3 length equals 15 residues. CDR3 protein: CTSSARTGNTGELFF. CDR3 coding DNA: TGTACCAGCAGCGCGCGGACAGGGAACACCGGGGAGCTGTTTTTT. The variable domain in full, with the rest retrieved from reference TRBV2 and TRBJ2-2, is EPEVTQTPSHQVTQMGQEVILRCVPISNHLYFYWYRQILGQKVEFLVSFYNNEISEKSEIFDDQFSVERPDGSNFTLKIRSTKLEDSAMYFCTSSARTGNTGELFFGEGSRLTVL.

This clonotype was detected many times. The chain recombines TRBV2 with TRBJ1-1; maybe TRBD1 (6 bases). The CDR3 is 12 amino acids. Trimming stripped 4 bases from V and 9 bases from J, with 12 bases between. Germline V lookup: CDR1 SNHLY, CDR2 FYNNEI. CDR3 nucleotides: TGTGCCAGCAGTGTGGGTCGGGGGCAAGCTTTCTTT. Its protein product is CASSVGRGQAFF.

The chain links TRBV20-1 to TRBJ2-1; perhaps TRBD2 as D (5 bases). The CDR3 is made up of 18 amino acids. Deletions cut 0 bases from V and 6 bases from J, with 24 bases between. Germline CDR1 and CDR2: DFQATT and SNEGSKA (reference sequence). CDR3 DNA sequence: TGCAGTGCTAGAGATAGAGGGTTAAGGGCCACATCCCCCAATGAGCAGTTCTTC. As protein: CSARDRGLRATSPNEQFF.

This rearrangement joins TRBV20-1 to TRBJ2-5; weak D call: TRBD1 (5 bases). Trimming pared 6 bases from V and 4 bases from J, leaving 18 bases between. The CDR3 sequence is 14 residues long. Per the germline V gene, CDR1 is DFQATT and CDR2 is SNEGSKA (reference sequence). Here the CDR3 DNA reads TGCAGTGCGACCCTGGACACTACAGTAGAGACCCAGTACTTC. Amino acids: CSATLDTTVETQYF.

Regarding this clonotype: Possible read error: a much larger clone is one base away. The chain has TRBV5-5 and TRBJ2-5; 7 bases match TRBD2. Losses at the gene ends were 4 bases for V and 4 bases for J; bases not matched to a gene: 10. Germline V gene lookup returns CDR1 SGHKS and CDR2 YYEKEE (reference sequence). This CDR3 is built from 15 residues. CDR3 amino acids: CASSGMTWGGETQYF. For the CDR3, the DNA is TGTGCCAGCAGCGGGATGACATGGGGGGGAGAGACCCAGTACTTC.

The sample holds many counts of this clonotype. Here the CDR3 reads CASSLGSQASYEQYF. The DNA of the CDR3 is TGCGCCAGCAGCTTAGGGTCACAGGCTTCCTACGAGCAGTACTTC. The rearrangement uses TRBV5-1 and TRBJ2-7, with TRBD1 as a possible D gene (5 bases). V lost 2 bases, J lost 1 base, and 13 bases lay in between. The CDR3 covers 15 residues. Germline values: CDR1 SGHRS, CDR2 YFSETQ.

The table lists this clonotype with many counts. The chain has TRBV28 and TRBJ1-2; D is possibly TRBD1 (5 bases). Germline V gene data show CDR1 as MDHEN and CDR2 as SYDVKM. The CDR3 length is 18 residues. V was clipped by 3 bases and J by 6 bases, with 26 bases between them. Here the CDR3 DNA reads TGTGCCAGCAGTTTCTTCGCCGGGACCAAATTCCGCTATGATGGCTACACCTTC. Protein: CASSFFAGTKFRYDGYTF.

This clonotype has at least ten counts. The chain has TRBV6-1 and TRBJ1-5; D remains unclear. The CDR3 covers 15 residues. V was clipped by 5 bases and J by 2 bases, with 13 bases between them. Germline V gene lookup returns CDR1 MNHNS and CDR2 SASEGT. CDR3 amino acids: CASSPVPAGNQPQHF. The DNA of the CDR3 is TGTGCCAGCAGTCCTGTCCCGGCAGGCAATCAGCCCCAGCATTTT.

In this sample, this clonotype turned up many times. This chain uses TRBV11-2 with TRBJ1-1; D is perhaps TRBD1 (5 bases). The germline CDR1 and CDR2 sequences are SGHAT and FQNNGV. Trimming took 1 base from V and 4 from J, leaving 16 bases between them. This CDR3 comprises 16 residues. CDR3 sequence reads: CASSLGTWGEATEAFF. In nucleotides, the CDR3 is TGTGCCAGCAGCTTAGGGACATGGGGCGAGGCCACTGAAGCTTTCTTT.

This clonotype was seen a handful of times. The rearrangement links TRBV5-6 to TRBJ2-7, with D possibly matching TRBD1 (5 bases). CDR3 size: 14 residues. The V end lost 4 bases, the J end lost 7 bases, and 18 bases lay between the germline ends. In germline, CDR1 is SGHDT, CDR2 YYEEEE. This chain's CDR3 is CASSPSVGAREQYF. The CDR3 DNA reads as TGTGCCAGCAGCCCCTCAGTAGGGGCTAGAGAGCAGTACTTC.

This clonotype was seen at least ten times. The chain has TRBV20-1 and TRBJ2-7; possible D gene TRBD1, 5 bases. CDR1 and CDR2 (germline): DFQATT, SNEGSKA (reference sequence). V was clipped by 2 bases and J by 3 bases, with 17 bases between them. The CDR3 length is 15 residues. The CDR3 loop is CSARSSQGGDYEQYF. CDR3 sequence (DNA): TGCAGTGCTAGAAGCTCCCAGGGCGGAGACTACGAGCAGTACTTC.

This clonotype was recorded many times. The chain employs TRBV6-1 and TRBJ2-5, with 7 bases lining up with TRBD1. This CDR3 has 16 amino acids. Looked up from germline, CDR1 is MNHNS and CDR2 is SASEGT. V trimming: 5 bases; J trimming: 0 bases; junction bases outside the gene matches: 9. The CDR3 spells CASSPTPGQHQETQYF. Written as DNA, the CDR3 is TGTGCCAGCAGTCCAACTCCGGGACAGCACCAAGAGACCCAGTACTTC.

The chain carries TRBV7-6 and TRBJ2-3; D remains ambiguous. Trimming removed 2 bases at V and 6 bases at J, with 12 bases between. Germline-derived CDR1 and CDR2 are SGHVS and FNYEAQ. This CDR3 contains 14 residues. The CDR3 nucleotides read TGTGCCAGCAGCTTAATATCGGGCTCCGATACGCAGTATTTT. This gives the protein CASSLISGSDTQYF.

This clonotype was counted ten times or more. The J gene is TRBJ2-7, the V gene TRBV7-9, with TRBD2 matching over 7 bases. In germline, CDR1 is SEHNR, CDR2 FQNEAQ (reference sequence). The CDR3 totals 16 residues. With V trimmed by 2 bases and J by 3 bases, 10 bases remained unmatched. CDR3 sequence (DNA): TGTGCCAGCAGCTTACCCCAGAGCGGGGCGGGCTACGAGCAGTACTTC. Translation: CASSLPQSGAGYEQYF.

This clonotype was seen ten or more times. The chain is built from TRBV18 and TRBJ2-7; 12 bases are shared with TRBD2. V gave up 6 bases and J gave up 4 bases; unmatched junction bases: 4. Germline assignment: CDR1 KGHSH and CDR2 LQKENI. This CDR3 has 14 amino acids. In DNA form, the CDR3 reads TGTGCCAGCTCTCCTAGCGGGAGGGCGTACGAGCAGTACTTC. This codes for CASSPSGRAYEQYF.

This clonotype has ten or more counts. This sequence joins TRBV2 and TRBJ1-5, with unresolved D. V was shortened by 5 bases and J by 1 base, with 12 bases between the two germline ends. This CDR3 has 15 residues. Per the germline V gene, CDR1 is SNHLY and CDR2 is FYNNEI. The CDR3: CASSRELYSNQPQHF. In nucleotides, the CDR3 is TGTGCCAGCAGTCGGGAGCTTTACAGCAATCAGCCCCAGCATTTT.